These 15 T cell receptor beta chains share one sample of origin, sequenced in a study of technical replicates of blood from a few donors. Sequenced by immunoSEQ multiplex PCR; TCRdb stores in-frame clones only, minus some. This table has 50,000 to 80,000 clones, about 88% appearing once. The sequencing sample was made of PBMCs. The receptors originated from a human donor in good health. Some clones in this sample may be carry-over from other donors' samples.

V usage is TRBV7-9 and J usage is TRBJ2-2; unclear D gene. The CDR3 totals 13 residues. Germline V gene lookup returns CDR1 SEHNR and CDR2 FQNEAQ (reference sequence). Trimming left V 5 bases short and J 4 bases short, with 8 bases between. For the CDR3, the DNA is TGTGCCAGCAGCCCCCCGGGCACCGGGGAGCTGTTTTTT. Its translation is CASSPPGTGELFF.

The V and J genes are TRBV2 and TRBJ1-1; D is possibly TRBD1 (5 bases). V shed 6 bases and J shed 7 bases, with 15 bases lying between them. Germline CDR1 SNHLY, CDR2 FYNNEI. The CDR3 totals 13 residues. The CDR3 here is CASSSRQSSEAFF. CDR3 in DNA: TGTGCCAGCAGCTCCCGACAGTCCAGTGAAGCTTTCTTT. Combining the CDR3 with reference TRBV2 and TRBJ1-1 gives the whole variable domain EPEVTQTPSHQVTQMGQEVILRCVPISNHLYFYWYRQILGQKVEFLVSFYNNEISEKSEIFDDQFSVERPDGSNFTLKIRSTKLEDSAMYFCASSSRQSSEAFFGQGTRLTVV.

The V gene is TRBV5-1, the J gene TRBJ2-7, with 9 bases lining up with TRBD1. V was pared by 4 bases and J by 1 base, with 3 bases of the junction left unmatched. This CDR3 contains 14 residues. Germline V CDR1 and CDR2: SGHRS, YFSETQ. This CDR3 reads CASSRTGDSYEQYF. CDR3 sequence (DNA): TGCGCCAGCAGCCGGACAGGGGATTCCTACGAGCAGTACTTC.

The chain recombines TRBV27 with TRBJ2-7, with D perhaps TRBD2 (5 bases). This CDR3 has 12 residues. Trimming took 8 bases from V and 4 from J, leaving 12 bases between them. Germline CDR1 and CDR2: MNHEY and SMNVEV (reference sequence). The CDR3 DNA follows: TGTGCCAGCGGCGGCTCGGGGTACGAGCAGTACTTC. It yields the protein CASGGSGYEQYF.

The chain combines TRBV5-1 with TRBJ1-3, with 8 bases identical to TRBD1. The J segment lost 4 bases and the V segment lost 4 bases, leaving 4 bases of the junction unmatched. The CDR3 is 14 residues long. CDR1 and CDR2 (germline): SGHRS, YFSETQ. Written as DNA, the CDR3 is TGCGCCAGCAGCCCGGGGACAGGCGGAAACACCATATATTTT. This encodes CASSPGTGGNTIYF.

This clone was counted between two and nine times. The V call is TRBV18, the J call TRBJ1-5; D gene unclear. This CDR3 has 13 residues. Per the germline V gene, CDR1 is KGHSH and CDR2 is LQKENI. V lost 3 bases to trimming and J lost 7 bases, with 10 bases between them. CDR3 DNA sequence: TGTGCCAGCTCACCCTCTCGAGAGCAGCCCCAGCATTTT. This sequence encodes CASSPSREQPQHF.

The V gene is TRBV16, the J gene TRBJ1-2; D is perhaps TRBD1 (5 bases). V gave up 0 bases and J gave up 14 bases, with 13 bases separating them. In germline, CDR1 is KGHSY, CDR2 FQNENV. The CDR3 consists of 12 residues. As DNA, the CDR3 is TGTGCCAGCAGCCAATCGTTCAGGGAATGTACCTTC. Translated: CASSQSFRECTF. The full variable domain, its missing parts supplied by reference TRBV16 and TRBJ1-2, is GEEVAQTPKHLVRGEGQKAKLYCAPIKGHSYVFWYQQVLKNEFKFLISFQNENVFDETGMPKERFSAKCLPNSPCSLEIQATKLEDSAVYFCASSQSFRECTFGSGTRLTVV.

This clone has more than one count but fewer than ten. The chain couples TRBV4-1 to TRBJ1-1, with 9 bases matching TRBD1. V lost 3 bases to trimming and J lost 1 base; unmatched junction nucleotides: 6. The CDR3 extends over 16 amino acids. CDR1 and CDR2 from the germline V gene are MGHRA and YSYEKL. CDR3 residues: CASSQGQGSWNTEAFF. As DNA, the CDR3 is TGCGCCAGCAGCCAGGGACAGGGCAGCTGGAACACTGAAGCTTTCTTT.

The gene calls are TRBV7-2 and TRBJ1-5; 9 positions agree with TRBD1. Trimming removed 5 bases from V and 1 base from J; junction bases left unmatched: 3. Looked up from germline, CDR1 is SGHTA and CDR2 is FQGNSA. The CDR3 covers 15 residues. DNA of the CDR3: TGTGCCAGCAGCCCCGACAGGGGGAGCAATCAGCCCCAGCATTTT. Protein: CASSPDRGSNQPQHF.

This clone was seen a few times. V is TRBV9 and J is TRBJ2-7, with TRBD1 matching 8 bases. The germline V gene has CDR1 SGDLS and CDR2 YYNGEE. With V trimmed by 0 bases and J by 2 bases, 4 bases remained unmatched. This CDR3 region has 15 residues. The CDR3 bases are TGTGCCAGCAGCGTAGAGCCGACAGGGGCCTACGAGCAGTACTTC. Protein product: CASSVEPTGAYEQYF.

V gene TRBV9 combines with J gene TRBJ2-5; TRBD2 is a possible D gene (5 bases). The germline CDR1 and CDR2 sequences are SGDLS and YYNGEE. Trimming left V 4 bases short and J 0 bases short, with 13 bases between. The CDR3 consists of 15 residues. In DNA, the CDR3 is TGTGCCAGCAGCCCCGAGGGTGGGTACCAAGAGACCCAGTACTTC. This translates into CASSPEGGYQETQYF.

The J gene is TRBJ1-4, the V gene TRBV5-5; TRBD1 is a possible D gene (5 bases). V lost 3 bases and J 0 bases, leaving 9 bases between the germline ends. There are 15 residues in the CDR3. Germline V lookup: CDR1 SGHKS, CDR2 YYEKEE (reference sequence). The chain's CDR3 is CASSSQGATNEKLFF. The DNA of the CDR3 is TGTGCCAGCAGCTCCCAGGGCGCAACTAATGAAAAACTGTTTTTT.

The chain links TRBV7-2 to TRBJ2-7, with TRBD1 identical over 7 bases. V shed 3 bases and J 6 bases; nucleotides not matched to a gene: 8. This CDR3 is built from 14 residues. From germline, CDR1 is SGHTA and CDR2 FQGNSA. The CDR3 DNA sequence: TGTGCCAGCAGCTTGGCGACAGGGTCCCTCGAGCAGTACTTC. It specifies CASSLATGSLEQYF.

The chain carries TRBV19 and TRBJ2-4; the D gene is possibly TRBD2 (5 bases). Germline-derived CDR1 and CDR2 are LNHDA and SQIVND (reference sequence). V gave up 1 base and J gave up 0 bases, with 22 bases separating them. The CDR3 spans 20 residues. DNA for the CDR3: TGTGCCAGTAGTATAGCGCTGGCAGGTGGAGGTATTCGAGCCAAAAACATTCAGTACTTC. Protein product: CASSIALAGGGIRAKNIQYF.

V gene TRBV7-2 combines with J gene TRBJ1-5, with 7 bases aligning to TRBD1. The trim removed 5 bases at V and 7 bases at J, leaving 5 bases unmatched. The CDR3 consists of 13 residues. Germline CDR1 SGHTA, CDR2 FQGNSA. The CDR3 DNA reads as TGTGCCAGCAGCCGGGACAGCCGGCAGCCCCAGCATTTT. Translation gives CASSRDSRQPQHF.